One sample yielded the 29 T cell receptor beta chains listed below, sequenced in a study of blood T cell repertoires in COVID-19. Using immunoSEQ multiplex PCR, the repertoire was profiled, and TCRdb retains in-frame clones only, with some absent. Among 150,000 or so clones listed, approximately 82% were seen once. The specimen sequenced was peripheral blood. The origin of the receptors is a woman aged 45-59 years in a cohort sampled during active or convalescent COVID-19.

This clone was recorded many times. The chain links TRBV5-4 to TRBJ1-1; D might be TRBD1 (5 bases). Germline lookup yields CDR1 SGHNT and CDR2 YYREEE (reference sequence). V shed 0 bases and J shed 11 bases, with 20 bases lying between them. The CDR3 has 15 amino acids. CDR3 nucleotide sequence: TGTGCCAGCAGCTTGGAACGTGGGCCTACCCGGGGGGCTTTCTTT. This gives the protein CASSLERGPTRGAFF.

This clone was counted a few times. This chain uses TRBV5-1 with TRBJ1-1; 10 bases align to TRBD1. The V gene's germline CDR1 is SGHRS and CDR2 YFSETQ. The V segment lost 4 bases and the J segment 7 bases; nucleotides outside the gene matches: 7. The CDR3 sequence is 14 residues long. CDR3 loop: CASSVGTGADEAFF. DNA for the CDR3: TGCGCCAGCAGCGTAGGGACAGGGGCGGATGAAGCTTTCTTT.

This chain joins TRBV7-2 and TRBJ1-2, with a tentative D call TRBD1 (5 bases). Per the germline V gene, CDR1 is SGHTA and CDR2 is FQGNSA. V was shortened by 3 bases and J by 4 bases, with 15 bases between the two germline ends. The CDR3 loop spans 15 amino acids. CDR3 loop: CASSLAVQGGYGYTF. The CDR3 DNA is TGTGCCAGCAGCTTGGCGGTTCAGGGAGGCTATGGCTACACCTTC. Variable domain in full (rest from reference TRBV7-2 and TRBJ1-2): GAGVSQSPSNKVTEKGKDVELRCDPISGHTALYWYRQSLGQGLEFLIYFQGNSAPDKSGLPSDRFSAERTGGSVSTLTIQRTQQEDSAVYLCASSLAVQGGYGYTFGSGTRLTVV.

V is TRBV30 and J is TRBJ2-4; possibly TRBD1 for D (7 bases). V was cut by 3 bases and J by 3 bases, with 15 bases left in between. The CDR3 length is 15 residues. From germline, CDR1 is GTSNPN and CDR2 SVGIG (reference sequence). CDR3 protein: CAWSGGGHGKNIQYF. The CDR3 nucleotides are TGTGCCTGGAGCGGAGGGGGCCATGGCAAAAACATTCAGTACTTC. The full variable domain, in which reference TRBV30 and TRBJ2-4 provide the parts outside the CDR3, is SQTIHQWPATLVQPVGSPLSLECTVEGTSNPNLYWYRQAAGRGLQLLFYSVGIGQISSEVPQNLSASRPQDRQFILSSKKLLLSDSGFYLCAWSGGGHGKNIQYFGAGTRLSVL.

The chain joins TRBV4-3 to TRBJ2-3, with 8 bases fitting TRBD1. With V trimmed by 6 bases and J by 2 bases, 10 bases remained unmatched. The CDR3 contains 16 residues. Germline V gives CDR1 LGHNA, CDR2 YSLEER. In nucleotides, the CDR3 is TGCGCCAGCAGATTGGACAGGGCAATCTTCACAGATACGCAGTATTTT. The encoded protein is CASRLDRAIFTDTQYF.

CDR3 in DNA: TGCGCCAGCAGCCAACCGGACAGAGCTAACTATGGCTACACCTTC. This encodes CASSQPDRANYGYTF. The rearrangement links TRBV4-1 to TRBJ1-2; a possible D gene is TRBD1 (6 bases). Trimming removed 2 bases at V and 0 bases at J, with 10 bases between. This CDR3 is built from 15 residues. Germline V gene data show CDR1 as MGHRA and CDR2 as YSYEKL.

The rearrangement links TRBV18 to TRBJ1-3, with a tentative D call TRBD1 (6 bases). Germline CDR1 is KGHSH and CDR2 is LQKENI. The CDR3 spans 15 residues. V was shortened by 5 bases and J by 0 bases, with 11 bases between the two germline ends. The CDR3 region is CASSRDNASGNTIYF. For the CDR3, the DNA is TGTGCCAGCTCAAGGGACAATGCCTCTGGAAACACCATATATTTT.

This rearrangement joins TRBV4-1 to TRBJ2-3; 7 bases line up with TRBD1. Germline loops: CDR1 MGHRA, CDR2 YSYEKL. CDR3 length equals 18 residues. With V trimmed by 0 bases and J by 0 bases, 9 bases remained unmatched. The CDR3 DNA sequence: TGCGCCAGCAGCCAAGAATTGGGACAGCGAACTAGCACAGATACGCAGTATTTT. It specifies CASSQELGQRTSTDTQYF.

The chain uses TRBV7-9 and TRBJ2-3; the D is unclear. This CDR3 has 15 residues. The V end lost 6 bases, the J end lost 5 bases, and 18 bases lay between the germline ends. The germline CDR1 and CDR2 sequences are SEHNR and FQNEAQ (reference sequence). CDR3 DNA sequence: TGTGCCAGCAGTCTTAATGGGCCCGTATTAGATACGCAGTATTTT. Encoded protein: CASSLNGPVLDTQYF.

This sequence joins TRBV19 and TRBJ2-7; TRBD1 agrees at 7 bases. The junction had 7 bases not matched to a gene; V was cut back by 4 bases and J by 1 base. Germline-derived CDR1 and CDR2 are LNHDA and SQIVND (reference sequence). This CDR3 has 15 residues. The CDR3 DNA is TGTGCCAGTAGTAGTGGGGACAGCACTTCCTACGAGCAGTACTTC. It is translated as CASSSGDSTSYEQYF.

In this sample, this clone turned up once. V and J are TRBV11-2 and TRBJ2-1, with 10 bases lining up with TRBD2. With V trimmed by 4 bases and J by 10 bases, 4 bases remained unmatched. CDR1 SGHAT and CDR2 FQNNGV come from the germline V gene. The CDR3 runs 13 residues. CDR3 nucleotides: TGTGCCAGCAGCTCTCAACTAGCGGGGGAGCAGTTCTTC. Amino acid sequence: CASSSQLAGEQFF.

This chain joins TRBV5-1 and TRBJ2-2, with a weak D call TRBD1 (6 bases). Per germline, CDR1 SGHRS and CDR2 YFSETQ. This CDR3 region has 17 residues. The V gene lost 4 bases and the J gene lost 4 bases, with 20 bases spanning the gap. CDR3 nucleotide sequence: TGCGCCAGCAGCGGCGATCCAGGGGCCCGGGGCACCGGGGAGCTGTTTTTT. The encoded protein is CASSGDPGARGTGELFF.

The gene calls are TRBV9 and TRBJ1-1; D is perhaps TRBD1 (6 bases). This CDR3 spans 15 amino acids. Per the germline V gene, CDR1 is SGDLS and CDR2 is YYNGEE. Between the trimmed V and J ends, which lost 3 bases and 1 base, there was a span of 13 bases. As DNA, the CDR3 is TGTGCCAGCAGCGGTAACAGGGATAGGAACACTGAAGCTTTCTTT. Protein sequence: CASSGNRDRNTEAFF.

The J gene is TRBJ1-4, the V gene TRBV6-5; the D gene is possibly TRBD1 (6 bases). The CDR3 runs to 14 residues. Trimming took off 6 bases at V and 4 bases at J, with 12 bases between the two ends. Germline V lookup: CDR1 MNHEY, CDR2 SVGAGI. DNA of the CDR3: TGTGCCAGCAGAACGGTAGGGGGTAATGAAAAACTGTTTTTT. This codes for CASRTVGGNEKLFF.

This chain connects TRBV5-1 to TRBJ2-2, with TRBD2 identical over 8 bases. Germline CDR1 and CDR2: SGHRS and YFSETQ. J lost 1 base, V lost 0 bases, and 5 bases had no gene match. The CDR3 contains 17 residues. In nucleotides, the CDR3 is TGCGCCAGCAGCTTGGGGTTTAGCGGGGAGAACACCGGGGAGCTGTTTTTT. Encoded protein: CASSLGFSGENTGELFF.

This chain joins TRBV19 and TRBJ2-3, with 11 nucleotides matching TRBD1. Germline CDR1 and CDR2: LNHDA and SQIVND (reference sequence). Trimming cost V 4 bases and J 6 bases; bases outside gene matches: 9. The CDR3 spans 16 residues. The CDR3 DNA sequence: TGTGCCAGTAGTAACCCGGCGGGACAGGGGGTCGATACGCAGTATTTT. This sequence encodes CASSNPAGQGVDTQYF.

The chain joins TRBV4-3 to TRBJ2-1, with D possibly TRBD2 on 5 matching bases. The germline V gene encodes CDR1 LGHNA and CDR2 YSLEER. The CDR3 contains 13 residues. V shed 10 bases and J shed 0 bases, with 10 bases lying between them. The chain's CDR3 is CATSSDSYNEQFF. CDR3 DNA: TGCGCCACCAGTAGCGACTCCTACAATGAGCAGTTCTTC.

This chain links TRBV18 with TRBJ2-3; a weak D match, TRBD2 (6 bases). The CDR3 has 16 residues. CDR1 KGHSH and CDR2 LQKENI come from the germline V gene. Trimming took off 1 base at V and 0 bases at J, with 11 bases between the two ends. The CDR3: CASSPQEGTSTDTQYF. CDR3 nucleotides: TGTGCCAGCTCACCACAGGAGGGCACAAGCACAGATACGCAGTATTTT.

V and J are TRBV15 and TRBJ1-3; a possible D gene is TRBD1 (6 bases). Germline V gene sequence: CDR1 LNHNV, CDR2 YYDKDF (reference sequence). CDR3 size: 15 residues. Trimming pared 0 bases from V and 5 bases from J, leaving 11 bases between. CDR3: CATSREVGARNTIYF. The CDR3 coding sequence is TGTGCCACCAGCAGAGAGGTGGGGGCCCGAAACACCATATATTTT.

The V call is TRBV10-3, the J call TRBJ1-5; TRBD1 matches at 9 bases. The CDR3 has 14 residues. Germline V gene lookup returns CDR1 ENHRY and CDR2 SYGVKD. V was clipped by 4 bases and J by 4 bases; unmatched bases: 2. The DNA of the CDR3 is TGTGCCATCAGTGCGGGACAGGGAAATCAGCCCCAGCATTTT. Translation gives CAISAGQGNQPQHF.

V is TRBV30 and J is TRBJ2-7; D remains unclear. Per germline, CDR1 GTSNPN and CDR2 SVGIG (reference sequence). V shed 3 bases and J shed 5 bases, with 8 bases lying between them. The CDR3 is 11 residues long. This CDR3 is CAWSLDHEQYF. The CDR3 DNA follows: TGTGCCTGGAGCCTAGACCACGAGCAGTACTTC.

V usage is TRBV6-2 or TRBV6-3 and J usage is TRBJ2-5, with TRBD1 identical over 7 bases. Germline loops: CDR1 MNHEY, CDR2 SVGEGT. The V segment lost 6 bases and the J segment 4 bases; nucleotides outside the gene matches: 2. This CDR3 has 12 residues. The chain's CDR3 is CASSRTGETQYF. The CDR3 DNA sequence: TGTGCCAGCAGCAGGACAGGAGAGACCCAGTACTTC.

The chain uses TRBV10-1 and TRBJ1-1; D is undetermined. Germline V gene sequence: CDR1 WNHNN, CDR2 SYGVQD (reference sequence). Deletions cut 2 bases from V and 5 bases from J, with 15 bases between. This CDR3 spans 15 amino acids. CDR3 residues: CASSERAGMGTEAFF. The CDR3 DNA reads TGCGCCAGCAGTGAGAGAGCCGGGATGGGAACTGAAGCTTTCTTT.

The CDR3 coding sequence is TGTGCCAGCTCACCACGAGCTGGGGCCAACGTCCTGACTTTC. Translating gives CASSPRAGANVLTF. The chain is built from TRBV18 and TRBJ2-6; D call uncertain. Trimming cost V 1 base and J 2 bases, with 3 bases left between them. This CDR3 has 14 residues. The germline gives CDR1 KGHSH, CDR2 LQKENI.

This clone was seen only once. CDR3 protein: CASSIPLPARVYGYTF. The CDR3 DNA is TGTGCCAGTAGTATTCCTCTTCCGGCCAGGGTCTATGGCTACACCTTC. This chain uses TRBV19 with TRBJ1-2, with D perhaps TRBD1 (5 bases). The length of the CDR3 is 16 residues. V was shortened by 3 bases and J by 4 bases, with 18 bases between the two germline ends. CDR1 and CDR2 from the germline V gene are LNHDA and SQIVND (reference sequence).

There are a few counts of this clone. V usage is TRBV6-2 or TRBV6-3 and J usage is TRBJ2-7; 10 bases map to TRBD2. CDR3 length: 14 residues. Germline trimming cut 0 bases from V and 11 bases from J; bases unmatched to any gene: 7. Germline V lookup: CDR1 MNHEY, CDR2 SVGEGT. CDR3 sequence (DNA): TGTGCCAGCAGTTACTCGGGGACTAGCGTAGTGGAGTACTTC. It specifies CASSYSGTSVVEYF.

The V call is TRBV14, the J call TRBJ1-1, with D possibly being TRBD1 (5 bases). V was trimmed by 2 bases and J by 3 bases, leaving 13 bases between them. This CDR3 spans 15 amino acids. The V gene's germline CDR1 is SGHDN and CDR2 FVKESK. CDR3 in amino acids: CASSQNVGPYTEAFF. The CDR3 nucleotides read TGTGCCAGCAGCCAAAACGTGGGGCCCTACACTGAAGCTTTCTTT.

This clone was picked up one time. The chain recombines TRBV10-3 with TRBJ1-6; possibly TRBD1 for D (6 bases). CDR1 ENHRY and CDR2 SYGVKD come from the germline V gene. The CDR3 sequence is 14 residues long. V lost 2 bases and J 8 bases, leaving 10 bases between the germline ends. This chain's CDR3 is CAISESTGHSPLHF. In DNA form, the CDR3 reads TGTGCCATCAGTGAGAGCACAGGGCATTCACCCCTCCACTTT.

This chain connects TRBV6-6 to TRBJ1-1; D may be TRBD1 (6 bases). V lost 6 bases to trimming and J lost 0 bases, with 11 bases between them. Germline CDR1 MNHNY, CDR2 SVGAGI (reference sequence). There are 14 residues in the CDR3. The CDR3 nucleotides read TGTGCCAGCAGACCAGGGGATATGAACACTGAAGCTTTCTTT. As protein: CASRPGDMNTEAFF.